The 19 T cell receptor beta chains below were found in one sample sequenced in a study of blood T cell repertoires in COVID-19. TCRdb's table, derived via immunoSEQ multiplex PCR, lists solely in-frame clones and lacks some. This table holds over 300,000 clones, about 89% found once. Sequencing was performed on peripheral blood. The receptor set was obtained from a man aged 18-30 years who had recovered from COVID-19.

V and J are TRBV27 and TRBJ1-6; D is unclear. Germline V gene data show CDR1 as MNHEY and CDR2 as SMNVEV (reference sequence). The CDR3 spans 13 residues. V lost 5 bases and J lost 16, with 18 bases in between. The CDR3 here is CASSRREHDALHF. The CDR3 DNA reads as TGTGCCAGCAGTCGCCGGGAGCACGATGCTCTCCACTTT.

This rearrangement joins TRBV20-1 to TRBJ2-1, with 7 bases fitting TRBD1. The CDR3 runs to 13 residues. The V and J ends lost 3 bases and 6 bases, in that order; junction bases with no gene match: 5. Germline CDR1 and CDR2: DFQATT and SNEGSKA (reference sequence). The CDR3 DNA reads TGCAGTGCTAGTGGGGACAGACCCAATGAGCAGTTCTTC. Its protein product is CSASGDRPNEQFF.

This clone was observed a single time. The J gene is TRBJ1-1, the V gene TRBV6-5, with a weak D call TRBD1 (5 bases). The ends were cut back, 7 bases at V and 0 bases at J, with 9 bases in the middle. This CDR3 spans 13 amino acids. Germline V gives CDR1 MNHEY, CDR2 SVGAGI. CDR3 loop: CASTGGVNTEAFF. The CDR3 DNA is TGTGCCAGCACCGGGGGAGTGAACACTGAAGCTTTCTTT.

The chain links TRBV14 to TRBJ2-4; 8 bases map to TRBD1. The CDR3 consists of 14 residues. V was clipped by 5 bases and J by 9 bases; unmatched bases: 9. CDR1 SGHDN and CDR2 FVKESK come from the germline V gene. CDR3 region: CASSLRTGNAIQYF. The CDR3 DNA sequence: TGTGCCAGCAGCTTACGGACAGGGAACGCCATTCAGTACTTC.

In this sample, this clone turned up once. V and J are TRBV2 and TRBJ2-1; 12 nucleotides agree with TRBD2. The CDR3 runs 19 residues. The V segment lost 5 bases and the J segment 0 bases; nucleotides outside the gene matches: 11. Germline CDR1 is SNHLY and CDR2 is FYNNEI. The CDR3 sequence: CASSYTGTSGLSSYNEQFF. Here the CDR3 DNA reads TGTGCCAGCAGTTATACCGGGACTAGCGGGCTTAGCTCCTACAATGAGCAGTTCTTC.

This sequence joins TRBV19 and TRBJ1-1; 7 nucleotides line up with TRBD1. Germline V gene data show CDR1 as LNHDA and CDR2 as SQIVND (reference sequence). The V segment lost 5 bases and the J segment 5 bases; nucleotides outside the gene matches: 8. The CDR3 sequence is 14 residues long. As DNA, the CDR3 is TGTGCCAGTAGTGCCACGGACAGGTTGACTGAAGCTTTCTTT. Protein sequence: CASSATDRLTEAFF. The full variable domain, its missing parts supplied by reference TRBV19 and TRBJ1-1, is DGGITQSPKYLFRKEGQNVTLSCEQNLNHDAMYWYRQDPGQGLRLIYYSQIVNDFQKGDIAEGYSVSREKKESFPLTVTSAQKNPTAFYLCASSATDRLTEAFFGQGTRLTVV.

The CDR3 DNA reads as TGTGCCTGGAGTGTACAAAGGGGGGGCTACACCTTC. Its translation: CAWSVQRGGYTF. The J gene is TRBJ1-2, the V gene TRBV30; D might be TRBD1 (6 bases). This CDR3 is 12 amino acids long. Germline values: CDR1 GTSNPN, CDR2 SVGIG (reference sequence). V lost 0 bases and J 8 bases, leaving 10 bases between the germline ends.

This clone has more than one count but fewer than ten. The chain couples TRBV7-8 to TRBJ1-2, with 8 bases matching TRBD1. J was trimmed by 3 bases and V by 5 bases; bases with no gene match: 11. This CDR3 has 16 residues. The V gene's germline CDR1 is SGHVS and CDR2 FQNEAQ. CDR3 in amino acids: CASSQFGWTGHYGYTF. The CDR3 nucleotides are TGTGCCAGCAGCCAATTTGGGTGGACAGGGCACTATGGCTACACCTTC.

This clone was seen once. This rearrangement joins TRBV19 to TRBJ2-7; TRBD1 might be the D (5 bases). Germline assignment: CDR1 LNHDA and CDR2 SQIVND (reference sequence). The length of the CDR3 is 13 residues. Trimming removed 5 bases at V and 1 base at J, with 9 bases between. CDR3 coding DNA: TGTGCCAGTAGTGAACAGGCTTCCTACGAGCAGTACTTC. Translated: CASSEQASYEQYF.

This sequence joins TRBV18 and TRBJ2-7, with 7 bases aligning to TRBD1. This CDR3 contains 16 residues. Trimming at V came to 6 bases and at J to 0 bases, leaving 11 bases not matched to a gene. The germline gives CDR1 KGHSH, CDR2 LQKENI. CDR3 sequence: CASSGTAQRSSYEQYF. CDR3 nucleotide sequence: TGTGCCAGCTCCGGGACAGCTCAAAGGAGCTCCTACGAGCAGTACTTC.

V gene TRBV27 combines with J gene TRBJ1-2; D perhaps matches TRBD1 (5 bases). Germline V gene data show CDR1 as MNHEY and CDR2 as SMNVEV (reference sequence). Trimming took 5 bases from V and 8 from J, leaving 9 bases between them. The CDR3 loop spans 11 amino acids. CDR3 sequence (DNA): TGTGCCAGCAGTCCGGGGGAAGGCTACACCTTC. It translates to CASSPGEGYTF.

Points on this clone: The sample holds other DNA sequences that translate to the same CDR3. V usage is TRBV18 and J usage is TRBJ2-3, with TRBD2 matching over 12 bases. Germline loops: CDR1 KGHSH, CDR2 LQKENI. The CDR3 length is 16 residues. Unmatched junction bases numbered 0, after V lost 1 base and J lost 1 base. The DNA for the CDR3 is TGTGCCAGCTCACCACGACTAGCGGGGGGCACAGATACGCAGTATTTT. Translating it yields CASSPRLAGGTDTQYF.

The chain employs TRBV19 and TRBJ1-5; 7 bases map to TRBD1. Germline V gives CDR1 LNHDA, CDR2 SQIVND (reference sequence). Trimming removed 3 bases from V and 7 bases from J; junction bases left unmatched: 9. The CDR3 totals 15 residues. Here the CDR3 DNA reads TGTGCCAGTAGTATGGTGACAGGGATTCGGCAGCCCCAGCATTTT. This codes for CASSMVTGIRQPQHF.

The chain combines TRBV4-3 with TRBJ1-4, with D maybe TRBD1 (5 bases). The CDR3 is 16 amino acids. V gave up 0 bases and J gave up 4 bases, with 12 bases separating them. Germline V gene data show CDR1 as LGHNA and CDR2 as YSLEER. The CDR3 DNA sequence: TGCGCCAGCAGCCAAGAAATGGGGCGCGGTAATGAAAAACTGTTTTTT. Translated: CASSQEMGRGNEKLFF.

The chain is built from TRBV5-4 and TRBJ2-1, with 12 positions matching TRBD2. This CDR3 is built from 16 residues. V dropped 4 bases and J dropped 7; count of bases not matched to a gene: 9. Germline CDR1 and CDR2: SGHNT and YYREEE (reference sequence). CDR3 in DNA: TGTGCCAGCAGCCTCCTCCTAGCGGGAGGGCCGAATGAGCAGTTCTTC. Translating it yields CASSLLLAGGPNEQFF.

This sequence joins TRBV30 and TRBJ1-6, with D unresolved. CDR1 and CDR2 from the germline V gene are GTSNPN and SVGIG (reference sequence). V lost 3 bases and J lost 6, with 9 bases in between. This CDR3 contains 13 residues. Written as DNA, the CDR3 is TGTGCCTGGAGGACTCTGGGTAATTCACCCCTCCACTTT. Translating it yields CAWRTLGNSPLHF.

The CDR3 DNA reads as TGTGCCAGCAGCGAGGGACAGCACTATGGCTACACCTTC. Protein: CASSEGQHYGYTF. The chain uses TRBV2 and TRBJ1-2; TRBD1 matches 7 bases. V lost 6 bases, J lost 3 bases, and 4 bases stayed unmatched. In germline, CDR1 is SNHLY, CDR2 FYNNEI. The CDR3 runs to 13 residues.

The V and J genes are TRBV7-8 and TRBJ1-2; D perhaps matches TRBD1 (5 bases). This CDR3 region has 14 residues. Germline CDR1 SGHVS, CDR2 FQNEAQ. With 3 bases removed from V and 2 bases from J, the gap between germline ends came to 10 bases. The CDR3 protein is CASSLGQVNYGYTF. The CDR3 nucleotides are TGTGCCAGCAGCTTGGGGCAGGTCAACTATGGCTACACCTTC.

The V and J genes are TRBV10-3 and TRBJ1-1, with TRBD1 as a possible D gene (6 bases). This CDR3 is built from 15 residues. V lost 6 bases to trimming and J lost 0 bases, with 14 bases between them. The germline gives CDR1 ENHRY, CDR2 SYGVKD. This CDR3 reads CAIRDSDSLNTEAFF. CDR3 nucleotide sequence: TGTGCCATCAGGGACTCGGACAGCCTGAACACTGAAGCTTTCTTT.